The rows below give T cell receptor beta chains drawn from one sample of a study of molecular identifiers for immune sequencing clone quantification. TCRdb independently ran MiXCR on the PCR reads; one entry per CDR3 protein. The sample shows more than 450,000 distinct CDR3 sequences, over 20% of them seen only once. What was sequenced was naive CD8+ T cells from blood, with Jurkat cell RNA spiked in. The receptors were gathered from a human donor in good health. Some libraries in this study had Jurkat cell RNA spiked in. Each CDR3 is given with its conserved first and last residue. A D gene is named only where the DNA matches it firmly. Some rows mark clone size as missing; the rest say once, few, many or name a class of expanded clone.

V gene	D gene	clone size	J gene	CDR3 protein	CDR3 DNA
TRBV14	TRBD1	few	TRBJ1-6	CASSQGRGLGSPLHF	TGTGCCAGCAGCCAAGGGAGGGGGCTAGGTTCACCCCTCCACTTT
TRBV27	TRBD2	few	TRBJ2-7	CASRPGGAIWEQYF	TGTGCCAGCAGGCCCGGGGGGGCCATCTGGGAGCAGTACTTC
TRBV9	NA	NA	TRBJ2-3	CASSPRLLASLTDTQYF	TGTGCCAGCAGCCCCCGCCTCCTAGCGAGTCTCACAGATACGCAGTATTTT
TRBV4-1	TRBD1	many	TRBJ1-1	CASSHSTDRGPMNTEAFF	TGCGCCAGCAGCCACTCCACGGACAGGGGGCCCATGAACACTGAAGCTTTCTTT
TRBV25-1	NA	many	TRBJ2-5	CASSELGFDREETQYF	TGTGCCAGCAGTGAGCTAGGATTTGACCGAGAAGAGACCCAGTACTTC
TRBV4-3	TRBD2	many	TRBJ2-7	CASSPTAGVGSYEQYF	TGCGCCAGCAGCCCTACAGCGGGAGTTGGATCCTACGAGCAGTACTTC
TRBV30	NA	NA	TRBJ1-5	CAWSLDEGQPQHF	TGTGCCTGGAGTTTGGACGAAGGTCAGCCCCAGCATTTT
TRBV7-6	TRBD1	few	TRBJ2-7	CASSPRTGEVEQYF	TGTGCTAGCAGCCCCAGGACAGGGGAGGTCGAGCAGTACTTC
TRBV20-1	TRBD1	few	TRBJ1-6	CSARDQRDRGSPLHF	TGCAGTGCTAGAGATCAGCGCGACAGGGGCTCACCCCTCCACTTT
TRBV7-9	TRBD2	many	TRBJ2-7	CASSGLAGEQYF	TGTGCCAGCAGCGGGCTAGCGGGGGAGCAGTACTTC
TRBV29-1	NA	many	TRBJ1-4	CSAKAFGFSFF	TGCAGCGCGAAGGCCTTTGGATTTTCGTTTTTT
TRBV6-5	NA	many	TRBJ2-7	CASSYGGTPYEQYF	TGTGCCAGCAGTTACGGGGGGACCCCCTACGAGCAGTACTTC
TRBV11-2	TRBD2	many	TRBJ2-3	CASSSSGIITDTQYF	TGTGCCAGCAGCTCTAGCGGGATAATCACAGATACGCAGTATTTT
TRBV15	TRBD1	NA	TRBJ2-2	CATRKDRAGTGELFF	TGTGCCACCAGAAAGGACAGGGCGGGAACCGGGGAGCTGTTTTTT
TRBV7-8	NA	many	TRBJ2-3	CASSQFGGATDTQYF	TGTGCCAGCAGCCAGTTTGGGGGGGCTACAGATACGCAGTATTTT
TRBV28	NA	many	TRBJ2-4	CASKKLPAKNIQYF	TGTGCCAGCAAAAAGCTACCAGCCAAAAACATTCAGTACTTC
TRBV6-2/TRBV6-3	TRBD2	NA	TRBJ2-3	CASSYTSAVTDTQYF	TGTGCCAGCAGTTATACTAGCGCCGTCACAGATACGCAGTATTTT
TRBV27	TRBD2	many	TRBJ2-5	CASSPGLANQETQYF	TGTGCCAGCAGTCCAGGACTAGCGAACCAAGAGACCCAGTACTTC
TRBV10-3	NA	many	TRBJ1-1	CAIGPSAEAFF	TGTGCCATCGGCCCGTCGGCTGAAGCTTTCTTT
TRBV29-1	NA	many	TRBJ2-7	CSVDVGYEQYF	TGCAGCGTTGATGTGGGGTACGAGCAGTACTTC
TRBV7-6	TRBD1	few	TRBJ2-7	CASSPDRDSLSGEQYF	TGTGCCAGCAGCCCAGACCGGGACAGCCTATCGGGGGAGCAGTACTTC
TRBV11-2	NA	few	TRBJ1-1	CASSFGRVSFGMGTEAFF	TGTGCCAGCAGCTTCGGCCGGGTCAGCTTTGGGATGGGCACTGAAGCTTTCTTT
TRBV4-3	NA	many	TRBJ2-3	CASSQDVGGDTQYF	TGCGCCAGCAGCCAAGATGTCGGCGGAGATACGCAGTATTTT
TRBV20-1	TRBD1	NA	TRBJ2-7	CSARGMGQPNYEQYF	TGCAGTGCTAGAGGTATGGGACAGCCTAACTACGAGCAGTACTTC
TRBV30	NA	many	TRBJ1-1	CAWNTGIEAFF	TGTGCCTGGAACACTGGGATTGAAGCTTTCTTT
TRBV24-1	NA	few	TRBJ1-5	CATSKHLMGGRGNQPQHF	TGTGCCACCAGTAAACATTTGATGGGGGGACGGGGCAATCAGCCCCAGCATTTT
TRBV30	NA	many	TRBJ1-1	CAWSVLPGATEAFF	TGTGCCTGGAGTGTACTTCCGGGGGCCACTGAAGCTTTCTTT
TRBV15	NA	NA	TRBJ1-1	CATSRYRGQVAEAFF	TGTGCCACCAGCAGATACAGAGGTCAAGTTGCTGAAGCTTTCTTT
TRBV20-1	NA	many	TRBJ2-7	CSARVRGSSYEQYF	TGCAGTGCTAGAGTTCGGGGGAGCTCCTACGAGCAGTACTTC
TRBV30	NA	few	TRBJ2-7	CAWSVRLAYEQYF	TGTGCCTGGAGTGTTAGACTAGCCTACGAGCAGTACTTC
TRBV28	NA	NA	TRBJ2-7	CASSDSEQCF	TGTGCCAGCAGTGACAGCGAGCAGTGCTTC
TRBV30	NA	NA	TRBJ2-5	CAWGKGGQETQYF	TGTGCCTGGGGTAAGGGGGGGCAAGAGACCCAGTACTTC
TRBV6-5	TRBD1	many	TRBJ2-2	CASSQMTGSGELFF	TGTGCCAGCAGCCAAATGACAGGGTCCGGGGAGCTGTTTTTT
TRBV6-1	NA	many	TRBJ1-5	CASSAGQGENQPQHF	TGTGCCAGCAGTGCTGGTCAGGGAGAAAATCAGCCCCAGCATTTT
TRBV5-5	TRBD2	many	TRBJ2-4	CASSSGTAGLAKNIQYF	TGTGCCAGCAGCTCAGGTACAGCGGGACTAGCCAAAAACATTCAGTACTTC
TRBV28	NA	many	TRBJ1-5	CASSFYAGDSNQPQHF	TGTGCCAGCAGTTTTTACGCGGGGGATAGCAATCAGCCCCAGCATTTT
TRBV12-3/TRBV12-4	NA	NA	TRBJ2-5	CASSRPGHKETQYF	TGTGCCAGCAGTCGGCCGGGACATAAAGAGACCCAGTACTTC
TRBV6-1	NA	few	TRBJ2-2	CASSPGPTGELFF	TGTGCCAGCAGCCCGGGCCCAACCGGGGAGCTGTTTTTT
TRBV4-3	NA	NA	TRBJ1-2	CVSSQDRAGFNYGYTF	TGCGTCAGCAGCCAAGATCGGGCCGGATTTAACTATGGCTACACCTTC
TRBV12-3/TRBV12-4	TRBD2	many	TRBJ2-7	CASSSQWGGYEQYF	TGTGCCAGCAGTTCCCAATGGGGGGGATACGAGCAGTACTTC
TRBV7-9	NA	NA	TRBJ1-3	CASSGHVTSSGNTIYF	TGTGCCAGCAGTGGGCATGTGACGAGCTCTGGAAACACCATATATTTT
TRBV6-1	TRBD2	many	TRBJ2-3	CASSGFSGGHTDTQYF	TGTGCCAGCAGTGGATTTAGCGGGGGACACACAGATACGCAGTATTTT
TRBV10-3	NA	NA	TRBJ2-3	CAISEYAVSSTDTRYF	TGTGCCATCAGTGAGTATGCGGTGTCTAGCACAGATACGCGGTATTTT
TRBV9	NA	few	TRBJ2-3	CASKGTTDTQYF	TGTGCCAGCAAGGGGACCACAGATACGCAGTATTTT
TRBV7-9	NA	NA	TRBJ2-7	CASSLALGILSYEQYF	TGTGCCAGCAGCTTAGCGCTCGGTATCCTTTCCTACGAGCAGTACTTC
TRBV20-1	NA	few	TRBJ1-2	CSARAWAPDRENYGYTF	TGCAGTGCTAGAGCATGGGCCCCGGACAGAGAAAACTATGGCTACACCTTC
TRBV6-5	TRBD1	NA	TRBJ2-7	CASSTGTGIGEQYF	TGTGCCAGCAGTACCGGGACAGGTATTGGCGAGCAGTACTTC
TRBV19	TRBD2	many	TRBJ2-3	CATTGLAGGSTDTQYF	TGTGCCACAACGGGACTAGCGGGGGGCAGCACAGATACGCAGTATTTT
TRBV24-1	NA	NA	TRBJ2-2	CATSDARGPEGCSGELFF	TGTGCCACCAGTGATGCCCGGGGGCCCGAGGGGTGTTCCGGGGAGCTGTTTTTT
TRBV6-5	TRBD2	many	TRBJ2-1	CASSYQTRGSEQFF	TGTGCCAGCAGTTACCAAACGCGGGGGTCGGAGCAGTTCTTC
TRBV19	NA	few	TRBJ2-3	CASSHDGTWGDTQYF	TGTGCCAGTAGCCACGACGGGACCTGGGGAGATACGCAGTATTTT
TRBV12-3/TRBV12-4	NA	many	TRBJ1-6	CASSFYRPGKNSPLHF	TGTGCCAGCAGTTTCTACAGGCCAGGGAAAAATTCACCCCTCCACTTT
TRBV5-6	NA	few	TRBJ2-1	CASSLEGVRAGTYNEQFF	TGTGCCAGCAGCTTGGAGGGGGTGAGGGCAGGAACCTACAATGAGCAGTTCTTC
TRBV15	NA	few	TRBJ2-1	CATSRVGENNEQFF	TGTGCCACCAGCAGAGTAGGGGAGAACAATGAGCAGTTCTTC